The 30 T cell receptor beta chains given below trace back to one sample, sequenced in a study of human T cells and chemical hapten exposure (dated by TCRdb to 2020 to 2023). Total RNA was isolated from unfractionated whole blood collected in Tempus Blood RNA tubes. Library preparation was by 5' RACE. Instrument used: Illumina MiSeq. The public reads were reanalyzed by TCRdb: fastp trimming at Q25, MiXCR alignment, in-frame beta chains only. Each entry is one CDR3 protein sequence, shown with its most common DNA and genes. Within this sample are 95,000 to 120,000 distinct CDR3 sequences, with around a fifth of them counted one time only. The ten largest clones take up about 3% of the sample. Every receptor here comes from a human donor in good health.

CDR3 sequence (DNA): TGTGCCAGCAGCTTAAGGCCGGATTCTCTCTACGAGCAGTACTTC. It specifies CASSLRPDSLYEQYF. The rearrangement joins TRBV11-1 to TRBJ2-7; D ambiguous. CDR1 and CDR2 (germline): SGHAT, FQDESV (reference sequence). The V gene lost 2 bases and the J gene lost 3 bases, with 14 bases spanning the gap. The CDR3 loop spans 15 amino acids.

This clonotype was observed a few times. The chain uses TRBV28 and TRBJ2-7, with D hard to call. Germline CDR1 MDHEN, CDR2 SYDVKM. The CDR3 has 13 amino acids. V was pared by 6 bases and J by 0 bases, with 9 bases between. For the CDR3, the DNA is TGTGCCAGCAGCGCCGGGCCCTCCTACGAGCAGTACTTC. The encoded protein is CASSAGPSYEQYF. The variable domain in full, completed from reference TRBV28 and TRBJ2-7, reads DVKVTQSSRYLVKRTGEKVFLECVQDMDHENMFWYRQDPGLGLRLIYFSYDVKMKEKGDIPEGYSVSREKKERFSLILESASTNQTSMYLCASSAGPSYEQYFGPGTRLTVT.

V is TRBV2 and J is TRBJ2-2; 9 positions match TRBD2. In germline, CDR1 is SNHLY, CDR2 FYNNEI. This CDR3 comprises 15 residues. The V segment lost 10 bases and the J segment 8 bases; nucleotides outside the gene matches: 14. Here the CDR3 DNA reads TGTGCCACCTCGGGTGCGGGAGGGCCTGCGGGGGAGCTGTTTTTT. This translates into CATSGAGGPAGELFF.

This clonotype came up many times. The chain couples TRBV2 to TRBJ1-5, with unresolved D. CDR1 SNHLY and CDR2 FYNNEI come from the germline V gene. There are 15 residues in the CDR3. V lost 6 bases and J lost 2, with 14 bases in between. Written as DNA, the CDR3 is TGTGCCAGCAGGCACCACTCGGCGGGCAATCAGCCCCAGCATTTT. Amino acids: CASRHHSAGNQPQHF.

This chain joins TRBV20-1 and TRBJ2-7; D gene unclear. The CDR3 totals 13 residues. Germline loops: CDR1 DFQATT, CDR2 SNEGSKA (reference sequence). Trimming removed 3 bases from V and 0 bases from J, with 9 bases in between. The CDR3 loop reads CSASPYSSYEQYF. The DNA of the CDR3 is TGCAGTGCTAGCCCGTATAGCTCCTACGAGCAGTACTTC.

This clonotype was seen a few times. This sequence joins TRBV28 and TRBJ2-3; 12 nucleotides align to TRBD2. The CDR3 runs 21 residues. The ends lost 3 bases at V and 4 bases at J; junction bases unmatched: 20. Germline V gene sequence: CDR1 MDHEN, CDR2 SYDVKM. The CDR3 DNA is TGTGCCAGCAGTTTGTGGAGGCTCGGGACTAGCGGGCACGCCCAGGCAGATACGCAGTATTTT. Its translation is CASSLWRLGTSGHAQADTQYF.

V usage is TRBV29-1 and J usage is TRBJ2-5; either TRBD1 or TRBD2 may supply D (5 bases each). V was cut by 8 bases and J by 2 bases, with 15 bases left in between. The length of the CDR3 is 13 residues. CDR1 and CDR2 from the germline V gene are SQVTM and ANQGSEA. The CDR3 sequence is CSHTGTRQETQYF. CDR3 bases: TGCAGCCATACCGGGACCCGGCAAGAGACCCAGTACTTC.

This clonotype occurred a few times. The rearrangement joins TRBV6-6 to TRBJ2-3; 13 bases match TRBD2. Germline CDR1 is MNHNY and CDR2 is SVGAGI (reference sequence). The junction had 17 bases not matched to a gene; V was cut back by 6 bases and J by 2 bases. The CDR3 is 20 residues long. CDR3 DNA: TGTGCCAGCAGCCCCGGGGTGCCGGGACTAGCGGGACTTAACACAGATACGCAGTATTTT. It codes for CASSPGVPGLAGLNTDTQYF.

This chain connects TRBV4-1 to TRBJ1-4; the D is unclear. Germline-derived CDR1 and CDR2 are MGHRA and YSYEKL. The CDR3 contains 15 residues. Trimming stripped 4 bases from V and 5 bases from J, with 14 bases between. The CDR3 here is CASSLSTSANEKLFF. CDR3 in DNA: TGCGCCAGCAGCCTCTCAACCTCTGCGAATGAAAAACTGTTTTTT.

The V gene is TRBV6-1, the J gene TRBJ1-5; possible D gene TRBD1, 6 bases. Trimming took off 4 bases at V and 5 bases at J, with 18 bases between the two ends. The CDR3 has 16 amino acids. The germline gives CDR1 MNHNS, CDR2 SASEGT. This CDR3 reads CASSAGQGKGYQPQHF. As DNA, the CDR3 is TGTGCCAGCAGTGCAGGGCAGGGGAAAGGTTATCAGCCCCAGCATTTT.

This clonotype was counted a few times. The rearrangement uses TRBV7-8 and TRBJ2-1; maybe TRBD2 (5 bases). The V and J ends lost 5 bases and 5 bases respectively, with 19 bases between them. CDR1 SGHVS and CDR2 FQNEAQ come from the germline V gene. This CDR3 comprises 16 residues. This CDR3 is CASSPAPGLGNNEQFF. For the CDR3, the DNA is TGTGCCAGCAGCCCCGCCCCCGGACTGGGTAACAATGAGCAGTTCTTC.

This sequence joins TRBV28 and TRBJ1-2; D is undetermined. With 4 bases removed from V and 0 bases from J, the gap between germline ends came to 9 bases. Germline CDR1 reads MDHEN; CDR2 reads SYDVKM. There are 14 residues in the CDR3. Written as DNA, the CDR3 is TGTGCCAGCAGTTCGGGATTATCTAACTATGGCTACACCTTC. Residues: CASSSGLSNYGYTF.

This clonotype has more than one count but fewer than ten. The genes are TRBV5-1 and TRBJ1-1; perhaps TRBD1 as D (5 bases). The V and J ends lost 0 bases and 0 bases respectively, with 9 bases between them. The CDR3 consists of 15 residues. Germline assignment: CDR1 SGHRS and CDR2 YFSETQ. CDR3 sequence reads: CASSLAPGLNTEAFF. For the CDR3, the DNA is TGCGCCAGCAGCTTGGCCCCAGGGTTGAACACTGAAGCTTTCTTT.

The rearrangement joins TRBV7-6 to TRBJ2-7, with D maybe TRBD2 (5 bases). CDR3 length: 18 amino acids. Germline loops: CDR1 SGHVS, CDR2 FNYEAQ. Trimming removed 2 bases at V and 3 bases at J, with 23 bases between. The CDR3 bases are TGTGCCAGCAGCTTATCTGGTGCCGGACTGCCGGCAATCTACGAGCAGTACTTC. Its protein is CASSLSGAGLPAIYEQYF.

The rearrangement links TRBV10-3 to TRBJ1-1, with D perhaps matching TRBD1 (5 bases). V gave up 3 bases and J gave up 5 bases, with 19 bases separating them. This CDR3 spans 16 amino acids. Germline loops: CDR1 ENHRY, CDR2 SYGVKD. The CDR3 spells CAISDGARPPGTEAFF. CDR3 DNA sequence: TGTGCCATCAGTGATGGGGCCAGACCTCCTGGGACTGAAGCTTTCTTT.

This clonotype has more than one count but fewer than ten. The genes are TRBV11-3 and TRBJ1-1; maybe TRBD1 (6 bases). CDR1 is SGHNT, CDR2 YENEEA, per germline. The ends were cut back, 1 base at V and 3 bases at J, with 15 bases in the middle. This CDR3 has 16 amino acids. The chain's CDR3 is CASSLASPPGDTEAFF. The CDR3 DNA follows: TGTGCCAGCAGCTTAGCGTCACCCCCAGGGGACACTGAAGCTTTCTTT.

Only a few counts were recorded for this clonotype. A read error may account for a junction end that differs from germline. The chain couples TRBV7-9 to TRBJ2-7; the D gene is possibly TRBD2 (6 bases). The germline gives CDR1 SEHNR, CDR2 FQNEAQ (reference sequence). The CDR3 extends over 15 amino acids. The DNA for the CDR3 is TGTGCCAGCAGTTCGCGGGCTAGCGCCGCCTTCCTCCCTTCGTTC. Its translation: CASSSRASAAFLPSF.

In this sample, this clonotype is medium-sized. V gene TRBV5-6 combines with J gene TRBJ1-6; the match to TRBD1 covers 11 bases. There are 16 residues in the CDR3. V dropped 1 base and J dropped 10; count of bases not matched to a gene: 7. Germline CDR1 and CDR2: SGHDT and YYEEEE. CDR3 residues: CASSLRGQGVRSPLHF. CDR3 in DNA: TGTGCCAGCAGCTTGCGGGGACAGGGGGTACGATCACCCCTCCACTTT.

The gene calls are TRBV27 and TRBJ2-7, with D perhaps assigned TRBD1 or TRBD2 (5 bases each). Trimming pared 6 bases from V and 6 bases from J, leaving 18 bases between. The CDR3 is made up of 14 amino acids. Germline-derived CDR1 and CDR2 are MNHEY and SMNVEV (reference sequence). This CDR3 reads CASSRDPVAFEQYF. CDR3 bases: TGTGCCAGCAGCCGGGACCCGGTCGCATTCGAGCAGTACTTC.

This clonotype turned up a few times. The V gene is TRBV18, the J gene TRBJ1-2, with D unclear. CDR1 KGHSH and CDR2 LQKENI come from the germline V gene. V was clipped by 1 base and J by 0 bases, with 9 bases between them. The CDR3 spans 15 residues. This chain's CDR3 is CASSPRREPNYGYTF. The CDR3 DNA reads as TGTGCCAGCTCACCACGGAGGGAGCCTAACTATGGCTACACCTTC.

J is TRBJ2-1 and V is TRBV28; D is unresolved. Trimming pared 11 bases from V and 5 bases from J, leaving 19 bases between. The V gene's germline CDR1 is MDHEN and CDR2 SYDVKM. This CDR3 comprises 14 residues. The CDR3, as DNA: TGTGCCTTCGCATCGGGCCTTAGAAACAATGAGCAGTTCTTC. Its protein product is CAFASGLRNNEQFF.

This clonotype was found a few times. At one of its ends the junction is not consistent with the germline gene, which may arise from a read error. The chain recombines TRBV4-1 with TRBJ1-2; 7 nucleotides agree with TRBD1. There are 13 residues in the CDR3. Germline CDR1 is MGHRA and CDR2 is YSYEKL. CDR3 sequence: CASRLTGDHGDTF. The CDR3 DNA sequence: TGCGCCAGCAGGCTAACAGGGGACCATGGCGACACCTTC.

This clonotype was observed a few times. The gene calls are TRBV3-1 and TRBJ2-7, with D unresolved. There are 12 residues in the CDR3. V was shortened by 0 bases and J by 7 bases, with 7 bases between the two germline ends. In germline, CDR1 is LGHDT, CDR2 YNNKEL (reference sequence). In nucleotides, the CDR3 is TGTGCCAGCAGCCAAGATCCGGTGGAGCAGTACTTC. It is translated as CASSQDPVEQYF.

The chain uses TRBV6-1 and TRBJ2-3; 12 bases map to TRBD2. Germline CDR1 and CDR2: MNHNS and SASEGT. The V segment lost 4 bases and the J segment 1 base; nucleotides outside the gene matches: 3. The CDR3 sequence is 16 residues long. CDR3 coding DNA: TGTGCCAGCAGTGGCAGACTAGCGGGAGGCACAGATACGCAGTATTTT. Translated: CASSGRLAGGTDTQYF.

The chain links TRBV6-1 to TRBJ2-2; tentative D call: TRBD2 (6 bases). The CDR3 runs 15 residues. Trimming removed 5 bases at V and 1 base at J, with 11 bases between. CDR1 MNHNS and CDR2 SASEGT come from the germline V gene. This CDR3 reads CASSKGLLNTGELFF. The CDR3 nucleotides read TGTGCCAGCAGTAAGGGACTGCTGAACACCGGGGAGCTGTTTTTT.

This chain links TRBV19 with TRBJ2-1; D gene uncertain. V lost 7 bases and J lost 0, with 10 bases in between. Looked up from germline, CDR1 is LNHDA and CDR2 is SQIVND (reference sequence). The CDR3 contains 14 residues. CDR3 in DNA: TGTGCCAGTAAGATACAGATCTCCTACAATGAGCAGTTCTTC. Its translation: CASKIQISYNEQFF.

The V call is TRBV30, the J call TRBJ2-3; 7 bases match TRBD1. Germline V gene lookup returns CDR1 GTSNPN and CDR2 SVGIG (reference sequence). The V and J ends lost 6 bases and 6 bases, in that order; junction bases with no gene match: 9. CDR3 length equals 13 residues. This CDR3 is CACATGNLDTQYF. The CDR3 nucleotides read TGTGCCTGTGCGACAGGGAATTTGGATACGCAGTATTTT.

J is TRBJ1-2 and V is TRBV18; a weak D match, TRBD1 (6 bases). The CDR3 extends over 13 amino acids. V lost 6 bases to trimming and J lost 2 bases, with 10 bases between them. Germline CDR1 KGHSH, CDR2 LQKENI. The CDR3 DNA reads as TGTGCCAGCTCCGACGGACAGAACTATGGCTACACCTTC. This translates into CASSDGQNYGYTF.

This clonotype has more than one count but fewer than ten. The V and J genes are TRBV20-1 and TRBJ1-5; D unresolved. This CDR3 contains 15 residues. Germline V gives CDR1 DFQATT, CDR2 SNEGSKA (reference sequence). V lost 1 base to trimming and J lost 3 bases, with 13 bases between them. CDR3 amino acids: CSARGSRPDNQPQHF. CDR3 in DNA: TGCAGTGCTAGAGGATCCCGACCGGACAATCAGCCCCAGCATTTT.

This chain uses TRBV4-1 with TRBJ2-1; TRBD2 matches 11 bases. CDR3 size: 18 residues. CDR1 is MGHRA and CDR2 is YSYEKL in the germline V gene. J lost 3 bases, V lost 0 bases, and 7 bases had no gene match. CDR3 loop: CASSQDLLAGGRYNEQFF. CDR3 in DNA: TGCGCCAGCAGCCAAGATCTCCTAGCGGGAGGCCGCTACAATGAGCAGTTCTTC.